A selection of T cell receptor beta chains follows, all from one sample in a study of CD8 T cells in ankylosing spondylitis. Each CDR3 protein is one row after TCRdb ran MiXCR on the 5' RACE reads. The table has hundreds of thousands of distinct CDR3 sequences, about 20% seen once. The sample taken for sequencing was blood, either unsorted or a sorted T cell fraction (not recorded which). Receptor source: a male donor with ankylosing spondylitis or in good health (not recorded which). Both conserved end residues are trimmed from each CDR3. The order of the fields is J gene, V gene, CDR3 protein.

>TRBJ1-5|TRBV21-1
ASSQAAHQPQH
>TRBJ2-1|TRBV11-2
ASSLGRKPHNEQF
>TRBJ2-7|TRBV19
ASSLPGETYEQY
>TRBJ2-3|TRBV27
ASSWGTPSTDTQY
>TRBJ2-7|TRBV15
ATSRADGGTERYEQY
>TRBJ2-3|TRBV5-1
ASSDGLAGWADTQY
>TRBJ2-1|TRBV12-3/TRBV12-4
ASSPGLAGGPSYNEQF
>TRBJ2-6|TRBV12-3/TRBV12-4
ASTLPREGANVLT
>TRBJ1-5|TRBV12-3/TRBV12-4
ASSLSIGGGAQH
>TRBJ2-3|TRBV29-1
SVFSTQLARYTDTQY
>TRBJ2-7|TRBV9
ASSVGGGTAYEQY
>TRBJ2-1|TRBV9
ASSVGTTEHNEQF
>TRBJ2-4|TRBV11-1
ASTPERRDMTAKNIQY
>TRBJ1-1|TRBV27
ASSFDSGDTEAF
>TRBJ1-6|TRBV27
ASSPLTGFGSPLH
>TRBJ1-5|TRBV2
ASSEEGGNQPQH
>TRBJ2-1|TRBV12-5
ASGLFVAGPTYNEQF
>TRBJ2-1|TRBV5-1
ASSLSQGDNEQF
>TRBJ1-2|TRBV13
ASSPGTGKLGYT
>TRBJ2-3|TRBV29-1
SVDYGTSGGSSTDTQY
>TRBJ2-3|TRBV2
TFNPPLPTSGNTDTQY
>TRBJ1-1|TRBV7-9
ASSPGRENTEAF
>TRBJ1-2|TRBV6-1
ASDPLRDGGYGYT
>TRBJ2-3|TRBV6-1
ASSEFLAGAGTDTQY
>TRBJ2-7|TRBV6-2/TRBV6-3
ASSYSTSGLPTYEQY
>TRBJ2-1|TRBV11-1
ASSPRTGGPYNEQF
>TRBJ2-5|TRBV12-3/TRBV12-4
ASSLMGAAGRETQY
>TRBJ2-7|TRBV14
ASRGQSHYEQY
>TRBJ2-7|TRBV27
ASSLFWGDYEQY
>TRBJ1-1|TRBV12-3/TRBV12-4
ASSEGWAEAF
>TRBJ1-5|TRBV11-2
ASSLPPYSNQPQH
>TRBJ1-2|TRBV7-9
ASSPLDAANYGYT